A single sample gave rise to the 23 T cell receptor beta chains below, sequenced in a study of molecular identifiers for immune sequencing clone quantification. MiXCR, run by TCRdb on the PCR reads, gives a single entry per CDR3 protein. In the table there are 350,000 or so distinct CDR3 sequences, around a fifth of which are singletons. The sample was naive CD8+ T cells from blood, with Jurkat cell RNA spiked in. Documented subset: FACS-sorted CD8+CD4-CCR7+CD45RA+ naive T cells. Receptor source: a human donor in good health. Some libraries in this study had Jurkat cell RNA spiked in.

There are many counts of this clonotype. The chain combines TRBV30 with TRBJ1-1; D is undetermined. Trimming removed 0 bases from V and 6 bases from J, with 8 bases in between. Germline loops: CDR1 GTSNPN, CDR2 SVGIG (reference sequence). The length of the CDR3 is 12 residues. The DNA of the CDR3 is TGTGCCTGGAGTGTCTCAGTACCTGAAGCTTTCTTT. This codes for CAWSVSVPEAFF.

Many counts were recorded for this clonotype. The chain combines TRBV20-1 with TRBJ2-7; unclear D gene. CDR1 is DFQATT and CDR2 is SNEGSKA in the germline V gene (reference sequence). The CDR3 contains 16 residues. V lost 3 bases and J 0 bases, leaving 18 bases between the germline ends. Here the CDR3 reads CSASALPDSLSYEQYF. As DNA, the CDR3 is TGCAGTGCTAGCGCCCTCCCAGACTCCCTCTCCTACGAGCAGTACTTC.

At least ten counts were recorded for this clonotype. The chain has TRBV6-2 or TRBV6-3 and TRBJ1-1; D is ambiguous. Germline V CDR1 and CDR2: MNHEY, SVGEGT. This CDR3 region has 14 residues. V shed 6 bases and J shed 5 bases, with 16 bases lying between them. CDR3 region: CASRQTKPGTEAFF. The CDR3 bases are TGTGCCAGCAGACAAACAAAACCCGGTACTGAAGCTTTCTTT.

This clonotype was counted only a few times. The chain uses TRBV20-1 and TRBJ2-3, with 13 bases aligning to TRBD2. Germline loops: CDR1 DFQATT, CDR2 SNEGSKA (reference sequence). V trimming: 0 bases; J trimming: 2 bases; junction bases outside the gene matches: 11. This CDR3 has 19 residues. CDR3 sequence reads: CSARDTLAGGPLVTDTQYF. CDR3 nucleotides: TGCAGTGCTAGAGATACACTAGCGGGGGGGCCATTGGTCACAGATACGCAGTATTTT.

This clonotype has at least ten counts. J is TRBJ2-3 and V is TRBV6-5; TRBD1 might be the D (6 bases). Trimming stripped 8 bases from V and 5 bases from J, with 11 bases between. In germline, CDR1 is MNHEY, CDR2 SVGAGI. The CDR3 is 12 amino acids. CDR3 DNA sequence: TGTGCCAGCGGGCAGGGGAAAGATACGCAGTATTTT. It translates to CASGQGKDTQYF.

V usage is TRBV12-3 or TRBV12-4 and J usage is TRBJ2-3, with TRBD2 identical over 8 bases. Trimming removed 6 bases from V and 3 bases from J; junction bases left unmatched: 8. This CDR3 is built from 15 residues. The CDR3 coding sequence is TGTGCCAGCAGCTACGGACTAGCACGGACAGATACGCAGTATTTT. Translating gives CASSYGLARTDTQYF.

Regarding this clonotype: A much larger clone sits a single nucleotide away, making a read error possible. The V gene is TRBV7-9, the J gene TRBJ2-3; D is unclear. In germline, CDR1 is SEHNR, CDR2 FQNEAQ (reference sequence). The CDR3 covers 15 residues. Here the CDR3 reads CASSPPGSLADTQNF. The CDR3 nucleotides read TGTGCCAGCAGCCCACCCGGGTCGTTAGCTGATACGCAGAATTTT.

This clonotype was observed at least ten times. This chain links TRBV6-2 or TRBV6-3 with TRBJ1-1; D is uncertain. With 6 bases removed from V and 6 bases from J, the gap between germline ends came to 26 bases. Germline V gene lookup returns CDR1 MNHEY and CDR2 SVGEGT. The CDR3 runs to 17 residues. The CDR3 nucleotides are TGTGCCAGCAGCCTAAATCCCCCGCGGAAGCAGAGAGCTGAAGCTTTCTTT. It yields the protein CASSLNPPRKQRAEAFF.

This clonotype was detected ten times or more. The V gene is TRBV10-2, the J gene TRBJ1-5; D remains ambiguous. The CDR3 has 14 residues. Looked up from germline, CDR1 is WSHSY and CDR2 is SAAADI. V lost 0 bases and J 4 bases, leaving 7 bases between the germline ends. This chain's CDR3 is CASSESTGNQPQHF. The CDR3 nucleotides read TGCGCCAGCAGTGAGTCGACGGGAAATCAGCCCCAGCATTTT.

This clonotype was detected many times. This sequence joins TRBV3-1 and TRBJ2-5; 8 bases line up with TRBD1. V lost 3 bases, J lost 6 bases, and 6 bases stayed unmatched. Germline CDR1 LGHDT, CDR2 YNNKEL (reference sequence). The CDR3 runs to 14 residues. CDR3 residues: CASSHVTGGKTQYF. CDR3 DNA sequence: TGTGCCAGCAGCCACGTAACAGGGGGGAAGACCCAGTACTTC.

This sequence joins TRBV6-2 or TRBV6-3 and TRBJ1-5; tentatively, D is TRBD1 (5 bases). Trimming left V 0 bases short and J 0 bases short, with 21 bases between. Germline V CDR1 and CDR2: MNHEY, SVGEGT. The CDR3 extends over 20 amino acids. The CDR3 is CASSYSRRGKELRSNQPQHF. The CDR3 DNA reads TGTGCCAGCAGTTACTCTCGCCGGGGCAAAGAGCTACGTAGCAATCAGCCCCAGCATTTT.

This clonotype was found many times. The chain has TRBV7-6 and TRBJ2-5; TRBD1 matches at 7 bases. Per germline, CDR1 SGHVS and CDR2 FNYEAQ. V dropped 1 base and J dropped 1; count of bases not matched to a gene: 6. The CDR3 length is 16 residues. CDR3 coding DNA: TGTGCCAGCAGCTTAGAACCAGGGGGTTCCCAAGAGACCCAGTACTTC. It translates to CASSLEPGGSQETQYF. The full variable domain, completed using reference TRBV7-6 and TRBJ2-5, is GAGVSQSPRYKVTKRGQDVALRCDPISGHVSLYWYRQALGQGPEFLTYFNYEAQQDKSGLPNDRFSAERPEGSISTLTIQRTEQRDSAMYRCASSLEPGGSQETQYFGPGTRLLVL.

This clonotype was detected ten times or more. This sequence joins TRBV12-3 or TRBV12-4 and TRBJ1-2; the D is unclear. The germline V and J ends were trimmed by 5 bases and 6 bases, with 13 bases remaining between them. The CDR3 contains 13 residues. The chain's CDR3 is CASSPGLLDGYTF. CDR3 coding DNA: TGTGCCAGCAGTCCCGGACTCTTAGATGGCTACACCTTC.

This clonotype was counted at least ten times. V and J are TRBV4-3 and TRBJ1-3, with D possibly TRBD1 on 5 matching bases. Germline V gives CDR1 LGHNA, CDR2 YSLEER. Trimming cost V 0 bases and J 0 bases, with 9 bases left between them. This CDR3 has 16 residues. CDR3 sequence reads: CASSQDRQSSGNTIYF. The CDR3 DNA is TGCGCCAGCAGCCAAGACAGACAGAGCTCTGGAAACACCATATATTTT.

J is TRBJ1-4 and V is TRBV19; TRBD1 matches 8 bases. The V gene end was trimmed by 5 bases and the J gene end by 2 bases; junction bases not matched to a gene: 4. Germline V gene lookup returns CDR1 LNHDA and CDR2 SQIVND (reference sequence). CDR3 size: 15 residues. CDR3 nucleotide sequence: TGTGCCAGTAGTCGGCAGGGGGCGACTAATGAAAAACTGTTTTTT. Its translation is CASSRQGATNEKLFF.

This clonotype was picked up many times. The chain couples TRBV20-1 to TRBJ1-2; 8 bases match TRBD1. From germline, CDR1 is DFQATT and CDR2 SNEGSKA (reference sequence). The CDR3 covers 15 residues. With 4 bases clipped from V and 1 base from J, the junction kept 8 bases outside the gene matches. CDR3: CSAMDRASVNYGYTF. The CDR3 nucleotides read TGCAGTGCTATGGACAGGGCGTCAGTTAACTATGGCTACACCTTC.

This clonotype was seen repeatedly, ten times or more. The V gene is TRBV12-3 or TRBV12-4, the J gene TRBJ2-7, with D possibly being TRBD1 (6 bases). Trimming took off 6 bases at V and 0 bases at J, with 15 bases between the two ends. The CDR3 is made up of 15 amino acids. The CDR3 region has the DNA TGTGCCAGCAGCCTAGGGACATCCTCCTCCTACGAGCAGTACTTC. Translated, it gives CASSLGTSSSYEQYF.

This clonotype was seen a handful of times. The rearrangement joins TRBV20-1 to TRBJ2-7; 10 nucleotides agree with TRBD1. Germline CDR1 and CDR2: DFQATT and SNEGSKA (reference sequence). V was clipped by 4 bases and J by 0 bases; unmatched bases: 6. There are 15 residues in the CDR3. The CDR3 coding sequence is TGCAGTGCTACCCAAGGACAGGGGGTCTCCTACGAGCAGTACTTC. Protein product: CSATQGQGVSYEQYF.

In the case of this clonotype: A much bigger clone sits one base away, suggesting this may be a read error. This sequence joins TRBV28 and TRBJ2-7; TRBD2 matches 8 bases. The germline V gene encodes CDR1 MDHEN and CDR2 SYDVKM. This CDR3 has 18 residues. CDR3 DNA: TGTGCCTGCAGTACGAAGAACCTGCTAGCGGGTCGGTCCTACGAGCAGTACTTC. Translating gives CACSTKNLLAGRSYEQYF. The full variable domain, in which reference TRBV28 and TRBJ2-7 provide the parts outside the CDR3, is DVKVTQSSRYLVKRTGEKVFLECVQDMDHENMFWYRQDPGLGLRLIYFSYDVKMKEKGDIPEGYSVSREKKERFSLILESASTNQTSMYLCACSTKNLLAGRSYEQYFGPGTRLTVT.

This clonotype has at least ten counts. This chain joins TRBV4-3 and TRBJ1-1, with a weak D call TRBD1 (5 bases). Germline V gene sequence: CDR1 LGHNA, CDR2 YSLEER. Trimming took off 1 base at V and 0 bases at J, with 9 bases between the two ends. The CDR3 loop spans 15 amino acids. The CDR3 spells CASSQGPGLNTEAFF. For the CDR3, the DNA is TGCGCCAGCAGCCAAGGTCCAGGGCTGAACACTGAAGCTTTCTTT.

This clonotype was seen ten or more times. At one end, the junction sequence differs from germline, possibly due to a read error. This chain connects TRBV29-1 to TRBJ2-7, with 7 bases aligning to TRBD1. The CDR3 is 13 amino acids. From germline, CDR1 is SQVTM and CDR2 ANQGSEA. The CDR3 loop is CSVGGQAADEQHF. The DNA of the CDR3 is TGCAGCGTCGGAGGACAGGCGGCGGACGAGCAGCACTTC.

This clonotype has a count of ten or more. The V gene is TRBV7-9, the J gene TRBJ2-7; possible D gene TRBD1, 5 bases. This CDR3 contains 16 residues. V lost 2 bases, J lost 0 bases, and 14 bases lay in between. Germline CDR1 SEHNR, CDR2 FQNEAQ (reference sequence). This chain's CDR3 is CASSLTDSIISYEQYF. As DNA, the CDR3 is TGTGCCAGCAGCTTAACTGACAGCATTATCTCCTACGAGCAGTACTTC.

This clonotype was detected many times. V and J are TRBV7-9 and TRBJ2-7; D is undetermined. Trimming left V 5 bases short and J 3 bases short, with 8 bases between. Germline V CDR1 and CDR2: SEHNR, FQNEAQ (reference sequence). This CDR3 region has 12 residues. The CDR3 loop reads CASSQGYYEQYF. The CDR3 nucleotides are TGTGCCAGCAGCCAAGGATACTACGAGCAGTACTTC.